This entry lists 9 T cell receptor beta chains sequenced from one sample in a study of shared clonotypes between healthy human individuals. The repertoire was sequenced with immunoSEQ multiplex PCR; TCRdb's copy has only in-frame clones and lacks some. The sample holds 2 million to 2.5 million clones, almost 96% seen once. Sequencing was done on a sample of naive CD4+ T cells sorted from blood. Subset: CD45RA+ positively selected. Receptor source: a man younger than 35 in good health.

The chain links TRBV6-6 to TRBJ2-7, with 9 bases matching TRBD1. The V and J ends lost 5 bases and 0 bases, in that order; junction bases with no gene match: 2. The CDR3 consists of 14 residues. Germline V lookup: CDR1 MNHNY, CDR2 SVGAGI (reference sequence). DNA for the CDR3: TGTGCCAGCAGTGGGACAGGGTCCTCCTACGAGCAGTACTTC. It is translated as CASSGTGSSYEQYF.

The CDR3 bases are TGTGCCAGCAGGGCCGCAGGGGGTCCCTACGAGCAGTACTTC. It is translated as CASRAAGGPYEQYF. The chain carries TRBV6-1 and TRBJ2-7; the match to TRBD1 covers 7 bases. J was trimmed by 2 bases and V by 6 bases; bases with no gene match: 7. Germline CDR1 reads MNHNS; CDR2 reads SASEGT. The CDR3 sequence is 14 residues long.

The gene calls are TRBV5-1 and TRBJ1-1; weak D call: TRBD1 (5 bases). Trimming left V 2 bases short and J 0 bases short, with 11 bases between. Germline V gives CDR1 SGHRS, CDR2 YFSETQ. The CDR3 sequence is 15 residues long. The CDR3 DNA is TGCGCCAGCAGCTTCGGGGGGGTAGTGAACACTGAAGCTTTCTTT. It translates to CASSFGGVVNTEAFF.

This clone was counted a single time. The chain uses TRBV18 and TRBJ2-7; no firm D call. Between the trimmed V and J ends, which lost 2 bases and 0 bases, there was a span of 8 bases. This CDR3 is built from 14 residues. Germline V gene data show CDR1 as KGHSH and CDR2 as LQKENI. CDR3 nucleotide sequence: TGTGCCAGCTCACCAGGGCCCGTCTCCTACGAGCAGTACTTC. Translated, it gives CASSPGPVSYEQYF.

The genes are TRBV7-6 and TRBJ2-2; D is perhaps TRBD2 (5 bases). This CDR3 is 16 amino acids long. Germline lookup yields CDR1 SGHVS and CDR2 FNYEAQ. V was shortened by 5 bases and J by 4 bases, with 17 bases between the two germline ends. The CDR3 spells CASSPNPLLVTGELFF. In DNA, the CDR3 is TGTGCCAGCAGCCCGAACCCCCTACTAGTCACCGGGGAGCTGTTTTTT.

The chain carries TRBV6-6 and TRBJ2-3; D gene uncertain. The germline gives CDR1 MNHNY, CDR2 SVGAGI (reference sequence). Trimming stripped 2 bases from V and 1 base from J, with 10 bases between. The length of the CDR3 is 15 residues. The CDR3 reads CASSYRRFGTDTQYF. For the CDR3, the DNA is TGTGCCAGCAGTTACAGGCGGTTCGGCACAGATACGCAGTATTTT.

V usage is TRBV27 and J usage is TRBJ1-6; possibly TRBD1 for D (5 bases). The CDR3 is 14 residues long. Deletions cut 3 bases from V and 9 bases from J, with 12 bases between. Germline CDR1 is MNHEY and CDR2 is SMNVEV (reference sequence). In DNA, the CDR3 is TGTGCCAGCAGTTTGGAGGCAGGGTCTTCACCCCTCCACTTT. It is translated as CASSLEAGSSPLHF.

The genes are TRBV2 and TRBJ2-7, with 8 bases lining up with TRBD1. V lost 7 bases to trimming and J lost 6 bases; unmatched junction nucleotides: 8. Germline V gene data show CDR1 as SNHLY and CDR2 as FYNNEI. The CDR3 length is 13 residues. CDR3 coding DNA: TGTGCCAGCAAATCGACAGGGGCCCGCGAGCAGTACTTC. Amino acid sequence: CASKSTGAREQYF.

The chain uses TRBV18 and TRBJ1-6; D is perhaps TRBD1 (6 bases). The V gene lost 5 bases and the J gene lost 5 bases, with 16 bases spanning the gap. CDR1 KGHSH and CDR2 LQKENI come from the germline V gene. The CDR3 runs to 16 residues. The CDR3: CASSSTQGLNNSPLHF. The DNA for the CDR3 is TGTGCCAGCTCAAGTACACAGGGCCTCAATAATTCACCCCTCCACTTT.